This paragraph reports one TCR beta chain. Under the authors' procedure: For nucleated cells, counts were estimated from reference gene primer amplification. Clones were read by immunoSEQ multiplex PCR, and TCRdb kept only the in-frame ones, dropping some. V, J and clone size reflect that table, while D and trimming were determined from the DNA. The sample has 120,000 or so clones, 88% seen once; the top ten hold approximately 1.4%. The J segment lost 8 bases and the V segment lost 5 bases, leaving 6 bases of the junction unmatched. Germline CDR1 reads MGHRA; CDR2 reads YSYEKL. The CDR3 spans 13 residues. The data stem from a study of blood T cell repertoires in COVID-19. Study in general: Material from acute and convalescent COVID-19 was sourced from the United States, Italy and Spain. Sample material is recorded as cDNA or gDNA derived from T cells, B-cell-depleted T cells, or PBMCs.

The source material was peripheral blood. The clonotype comes from a human donor in a cohort sampled during active COVID-19. The chain combines TRBV4-1 with TRBJ2-1; 7 positions agree with TRBD1. The CDR3 loop is CASSVYRGDEQFF. The DNA of the CDR3 is TGCGCCAGCAGCGTGTACAGGGGTGATGAGCAGTTCTTC.